This TCR beta chain was identified during a study of cytomegalovirus exposure and HLA in healthy donors. As for this clone: The antigen remains unidentified.

Looked up from germline, CDR1 is ENHRY and CDR2 is SYGVKD. The CDR3 consists of 14 residues. V shed 4 bases and J shed 0 bases, with 8 bases lying between them. Notes on the study in general: Further analysis, carried out later, found HLA-associated TCR beta chains more clonally expanded than equally common other chains. Segments of the TCR beta V type were, in most cases, productive about 87% or about 30% of the time in an earlier analysis. The listing of about 150 TCR beta chains classed them as cytomegalovirus-associated.

PCR involved 60 Vbeta and 13 Jbeta primers. This table comes from immunoSEQ multiplex PCR, and its TCRdb copy is limited to in-frame clones, with some not included. Here the sample spans about 200,000 clones, around 86% being singletons. The sequenced sample consisted of PBMCs. This sequence joins TRBV10-3 and TRBJ2-3, with D perhaps TRBD2 (6 bases). This receptor was obtained from a woman aged 40 to 49 in good health and CMV-seronegative. The DNA of the CDR3 is TGTGCCATCAGTGCAAGCGGGAGCACAGATACGCAGTATTTT. It is translated as CAISASGSTDTQYF.